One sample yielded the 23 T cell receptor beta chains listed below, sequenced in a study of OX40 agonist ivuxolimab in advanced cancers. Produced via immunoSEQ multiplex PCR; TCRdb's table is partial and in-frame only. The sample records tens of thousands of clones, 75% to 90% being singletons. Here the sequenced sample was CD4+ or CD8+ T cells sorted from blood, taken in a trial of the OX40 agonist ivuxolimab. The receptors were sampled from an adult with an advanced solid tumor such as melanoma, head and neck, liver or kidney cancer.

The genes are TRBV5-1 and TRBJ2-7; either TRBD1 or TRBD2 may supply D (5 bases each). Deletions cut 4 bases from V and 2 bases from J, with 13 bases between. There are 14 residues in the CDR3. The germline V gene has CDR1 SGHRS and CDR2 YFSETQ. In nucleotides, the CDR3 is TGCGCCAGCAGCCTCGGGACGCCCGCCTACGAGCAGTACTTC. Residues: CASSLGTPAYEQYF.

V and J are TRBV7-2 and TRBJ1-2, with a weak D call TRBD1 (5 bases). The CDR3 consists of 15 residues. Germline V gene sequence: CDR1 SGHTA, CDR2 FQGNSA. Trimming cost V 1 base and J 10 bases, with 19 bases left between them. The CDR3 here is CASSLGATGPNVYTF. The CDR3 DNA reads TGTGCCAGCAGCTTAGGAGCCACAGGACCTAATGTCTACACCTTC. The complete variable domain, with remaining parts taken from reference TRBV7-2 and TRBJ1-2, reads GAGVSQSPSNKVTEKGKDVELRCDPISGHTALYWYRQSLGQGLEFLIYFQGNSAPDKSGLPSDRFSAERTGGSVSTLTIQRTQQEDSAVYLCASSLGATGPNVYTFGSGTRLTVV.

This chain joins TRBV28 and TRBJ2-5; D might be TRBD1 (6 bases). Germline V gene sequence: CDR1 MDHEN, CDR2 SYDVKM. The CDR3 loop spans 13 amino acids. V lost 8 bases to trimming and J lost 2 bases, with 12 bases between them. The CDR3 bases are TGTGCCAGCCGGCGGACAGCACAAGAGACCCAGTACTTC. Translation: CASRRTAQETQYF.

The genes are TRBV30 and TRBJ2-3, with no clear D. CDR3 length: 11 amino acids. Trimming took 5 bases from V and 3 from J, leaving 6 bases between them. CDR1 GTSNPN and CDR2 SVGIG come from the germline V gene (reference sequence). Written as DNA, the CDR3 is TGTGCCTGGTTGTTGACAGATACGCAGTATTTT. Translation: CAWLLTDTQYF.

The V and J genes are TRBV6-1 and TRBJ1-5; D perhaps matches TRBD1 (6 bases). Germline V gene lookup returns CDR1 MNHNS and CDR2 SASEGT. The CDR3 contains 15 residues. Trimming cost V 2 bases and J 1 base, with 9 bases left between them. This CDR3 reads CASSERGQSNQPQHF. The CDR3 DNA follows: TGTGCCAGCAGTGAACGAGGACAGAGCAATCAGCCCCAGCATTTT.

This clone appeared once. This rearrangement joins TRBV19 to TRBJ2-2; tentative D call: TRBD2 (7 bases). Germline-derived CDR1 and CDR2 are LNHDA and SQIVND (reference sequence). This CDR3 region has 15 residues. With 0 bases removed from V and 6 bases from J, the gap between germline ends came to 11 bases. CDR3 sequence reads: CASSIDLGGAGELFF. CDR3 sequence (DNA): TGTGCCAGTAGTATAGACCTAGGGGGGGCCGGGGAGCTGTTTTTT.

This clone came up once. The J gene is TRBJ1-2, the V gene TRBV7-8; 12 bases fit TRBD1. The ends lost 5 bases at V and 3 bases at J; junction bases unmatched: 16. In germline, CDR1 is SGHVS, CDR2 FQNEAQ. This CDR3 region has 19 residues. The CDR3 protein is CASSQRFTGQGASDYGYTF. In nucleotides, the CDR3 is TGTGCCAGCAGCCAACGATTTACGGGACAGGGGGCCAGTGACTATGGCTACACCTTC.

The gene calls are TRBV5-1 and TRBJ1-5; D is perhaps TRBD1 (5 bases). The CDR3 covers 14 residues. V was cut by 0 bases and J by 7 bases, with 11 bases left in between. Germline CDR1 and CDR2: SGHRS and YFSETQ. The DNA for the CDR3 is TGCGCCAGCAGCTTGGACGGGGGAGGGCAGCCCCAGCATTTT. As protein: CASSLDGGGQPQHF.

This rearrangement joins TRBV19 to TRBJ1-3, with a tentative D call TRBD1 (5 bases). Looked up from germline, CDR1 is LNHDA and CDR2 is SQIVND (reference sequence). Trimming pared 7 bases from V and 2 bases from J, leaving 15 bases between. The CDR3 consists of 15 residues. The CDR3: CASTGLQKAGNTIYF. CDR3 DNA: TGTGCCAGTACGGGGCTACAGAAGGCTGGAAACACCATATATTTT.

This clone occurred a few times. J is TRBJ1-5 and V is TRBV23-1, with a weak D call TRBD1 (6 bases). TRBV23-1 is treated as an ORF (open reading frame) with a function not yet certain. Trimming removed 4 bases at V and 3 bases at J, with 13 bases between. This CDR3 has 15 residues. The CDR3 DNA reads TGCGCCAGCAGTCCTGACCGACAGGTCAATCAGCCCCAGCATTTT. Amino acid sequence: CASSPDRQVNQPQHF.

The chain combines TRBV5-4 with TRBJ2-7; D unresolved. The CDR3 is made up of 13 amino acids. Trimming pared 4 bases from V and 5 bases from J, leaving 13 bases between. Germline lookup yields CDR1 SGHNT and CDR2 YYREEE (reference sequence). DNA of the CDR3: TGTGCCAGCAGCAGTTGGGGATTCGACGAGCAGTACTTC. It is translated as CASSSWGFDEQYF.

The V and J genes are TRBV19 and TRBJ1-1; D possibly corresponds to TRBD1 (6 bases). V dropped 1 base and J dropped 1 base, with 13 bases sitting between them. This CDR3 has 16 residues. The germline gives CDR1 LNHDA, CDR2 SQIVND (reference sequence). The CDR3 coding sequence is TGTGCCAGTAGTATAGGGATTGACAGGAAGAACACTGAAGCTTTCTTT. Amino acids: CASSIGIDRKNTEAFF.

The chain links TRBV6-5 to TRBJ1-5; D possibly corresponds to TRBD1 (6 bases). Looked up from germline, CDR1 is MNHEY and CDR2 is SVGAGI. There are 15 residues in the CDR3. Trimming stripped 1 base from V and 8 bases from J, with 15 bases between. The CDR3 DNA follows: TGTGCCAGCAGTTACTTACAGGGTCCCGGGGAGCCCCAGCATTTT. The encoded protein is CASSYLQGPGEPQHF.

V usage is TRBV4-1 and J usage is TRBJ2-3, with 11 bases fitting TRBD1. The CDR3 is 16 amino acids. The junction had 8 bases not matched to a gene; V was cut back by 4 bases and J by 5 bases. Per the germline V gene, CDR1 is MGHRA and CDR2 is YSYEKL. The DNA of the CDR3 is TGCGCCAGCAGCCGAGACCCGGGACAGGGGGGAGATACGCAGTATTTT. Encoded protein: CASSRDPGQGGDTQYF.

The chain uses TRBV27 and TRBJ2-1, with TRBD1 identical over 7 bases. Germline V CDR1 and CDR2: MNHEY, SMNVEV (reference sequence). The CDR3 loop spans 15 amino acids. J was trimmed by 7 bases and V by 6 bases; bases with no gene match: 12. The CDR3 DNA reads TGTGCCAGCAGCCTTGAGGGGGCCAGGGAGAATGAGCAGTTCTTC. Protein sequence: CASSLEGARENEQFF.

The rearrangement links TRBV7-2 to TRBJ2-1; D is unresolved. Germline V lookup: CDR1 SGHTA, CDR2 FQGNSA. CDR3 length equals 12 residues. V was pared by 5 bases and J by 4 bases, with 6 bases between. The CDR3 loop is CASSSQYNEQFF. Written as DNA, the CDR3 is TGTGCCAGCAGCAGCCAGTACAATGAGCAGTTCTTC.

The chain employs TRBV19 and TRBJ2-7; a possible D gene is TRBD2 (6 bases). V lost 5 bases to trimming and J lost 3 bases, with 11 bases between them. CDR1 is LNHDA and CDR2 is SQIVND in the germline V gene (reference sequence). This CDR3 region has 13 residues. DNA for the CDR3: TGTGCCAGTAGTCCGGGGGAAGACTACGAGCAGTACTTC. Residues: CASSPGEDYEQYF.

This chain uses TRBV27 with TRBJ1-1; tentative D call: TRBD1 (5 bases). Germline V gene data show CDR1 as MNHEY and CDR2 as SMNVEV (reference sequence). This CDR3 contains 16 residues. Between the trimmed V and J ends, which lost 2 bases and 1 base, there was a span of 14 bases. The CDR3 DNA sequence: TGTGCCAGCAGTTTACTTATGATCCAGGGGAACACTGAAGCTTTCTTT. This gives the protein CASSLLMIQGNTEAFF.

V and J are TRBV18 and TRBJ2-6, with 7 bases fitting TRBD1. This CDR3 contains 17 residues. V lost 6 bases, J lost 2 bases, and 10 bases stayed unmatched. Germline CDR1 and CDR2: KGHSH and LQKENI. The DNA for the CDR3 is TGTGCCAGCTCTGGGGACAGCCCCGTTACTGGGGCCAACGTCCTGACTTTC. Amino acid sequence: CASSGDSPVTGANVLTF.

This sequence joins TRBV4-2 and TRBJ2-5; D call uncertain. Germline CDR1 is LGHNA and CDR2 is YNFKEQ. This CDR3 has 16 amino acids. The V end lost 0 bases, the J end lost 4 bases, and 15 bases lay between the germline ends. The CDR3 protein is CASSQDQPGLGETQYF. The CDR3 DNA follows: TGTGCCAGCAGCCAAGATCAGCCGGGTTTAGGAGAGACCCAGTACTTC.

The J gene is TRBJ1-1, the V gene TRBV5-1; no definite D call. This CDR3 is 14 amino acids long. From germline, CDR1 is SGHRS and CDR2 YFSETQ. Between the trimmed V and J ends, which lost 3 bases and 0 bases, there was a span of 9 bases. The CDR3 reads CASSSLVMNTEAFF. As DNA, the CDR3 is TGCGCCAGCAGCTCTTTGGTCATGAACACTGAAGCTTTCTTT. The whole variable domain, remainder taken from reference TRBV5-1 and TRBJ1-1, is KAGVTQTPRYLIKTRGQQVTLSCSPISGHRSVSWYQQTPGQGLQFLFEYFSETQRNKGNFPGRFSGRQFSNSRSEMNVSTLELGDSALYLCASSSLVMNTEAFFGQGTRLTVV.

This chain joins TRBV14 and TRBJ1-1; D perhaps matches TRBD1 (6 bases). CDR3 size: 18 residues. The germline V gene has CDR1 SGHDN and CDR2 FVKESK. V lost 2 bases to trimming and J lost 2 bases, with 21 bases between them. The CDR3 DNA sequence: TGTGCCAGCAGCCAACTTTCACACAGGCAGGGGCCTAACACTGAAGCTTTCTTT. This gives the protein CASSQLSHRQGPNTEAFF.

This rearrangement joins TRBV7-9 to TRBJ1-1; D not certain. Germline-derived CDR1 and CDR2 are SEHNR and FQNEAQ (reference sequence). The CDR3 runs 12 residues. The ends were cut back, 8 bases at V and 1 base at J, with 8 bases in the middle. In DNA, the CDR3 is TGTGCCAGCCCACATGGGAACACTGAAGCTTTCTTT. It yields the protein CASPHGNTEAFF.